This T cell receptor beta chain was captured in a study of blood T cell repertoires in COVID-19. Here immunoSEQ multiplex PCR was the method, and the copy in TCRdb shows in-frame clones only, minus some. The sample yields roughly 60,000 clones, 88% seen once. The TCR was taken from a human donor in a cohort sampled during active COVID-19. Sample: peripheral blood.

CDR3 coding DNA: TGTGCCAGCAGTTACGAGGTGTACGAGCAGTACTTC. Amino acid sequence: CASSYEVYEQYF. This sequence joins TRBV6-2 or TRBV6-3 and TRBJ2-7; D unresolved. This CDR3 has 12 residues. The ends were cut back, 2 bases at V and 4 bases at J, with 6 bases in the middle. Germline V lookup: CDR1 MNHEY, CDR2 SVGEGT.